This TCR beta chain was sequenced for a study of spatial heterogeneity in lung cancer (dated by TCRdb to about 2019). In terms of the full investigation: More beta-chain than alpha-chain transcripts were consistently detected, likely reflecting higher beta-chain transcript abundance. In the raw uncorrected reads, each unique combination of TCR and UMI appeared more than ten times on average. In non-small cell lung cancer, the study quantitatively compared TCR alpha and beta repertoires across several tumor regions, matched nontumor lung, and blood. TCR repertoire features were related to nonsynonymous mutation counts determined by whole-exome sequencing of tumor tissue. At surgery, both alpha and beta chains were TCR-sequenced in approximately 210 tumor regions, some 64 matched nontumor lung samples and just over 55 PBMC samples.

The library was made by 5' RACE. Sequencer: NextSeq 500. In the TCR library protocol, a unique molecular identifier was attached to each TCR cDNA molecule so that PCR and sequencing errors could be corrected. The authors' analysis ran thus. TCR identification, UMI-based error correction and CDR3 extraction were performed with Decombinator tools. Expanded TCRs were defined as those above a frequency of 2 per 1,000, corresponding to the top 1% of the tumor frequency distribution. Renyi diversity was computed with the R vegan package after each repertoire had been subsampled 100 times to 5,000 TCRs. CDR3 similarity networks were built from amino acid triplet string-kernel similarity, connecting CDR3s with pairwise similarity above 0.82. TCRdb took the public reads, trimmed them with fastp at Q25, ran MiXCR for clone calling and kept in-frame beta chains. Every distinct CDR3 protein forms one entry, paired with its most common genes and DNA. The authors' filters were not applied to this entry. The sample table contains 45,000 or so distinct CDR3 sequences; only one count was recorded for 7.5% to 8% of them. The ten top clones hold 10% to 15% of the sample.

What this sample's time point label stands for: sample taken at primary tumor resection. Whole RNA extracted from tumor and nontumor lung tissue, or from cryopreserved PBMC samples, was used for TCR sequencing without cell sorting. Donors were around 69 patients with early-stage, untreated non-small cell lung cancer from the lung TRACERx cohort. Only patients for whom sufficient RNA was available from at least two tumor regions were selected for TCR sequencing. Reading from cysteine to phenylalanine, the CDR3 counts 16 amino acids. CDR1 and CDR2, per the germline V gene, are SGHDT and YYEEEE. Study-wide conclusions, independent of this receptor: Additional single-cell paired TCR alpha and beta sequencing was considered necessary to confirm, at a functional level, the hypothesis that regional TCRs recognize regional mutations. Ubiquitous expanded tumor TCRs were detected in blood more often at tumor resection than at routine follow-up.

In this sample, this clonotype turned up many times. This receptor's antigen is unknown. The limits of the CDR3 on the DNA are not certain, so only TCRdb's listed CDR3 is given. The sequence joins TRBV5-6 to TRBJ2-7; the DNA was not used to check the table's D call, TRBD2. This TCR derives from a female donor with early-stage non-small cell lung cancer. Sequenced here: PBMCs, sampled at surgery. Here the CDR3 is given as CASSLGSGQALLEQYF.